Presented here are 25 T cell receptor beta chains from one specimen sequenced in a study of OX40 agonist ivuxolimab in advanced cancers. TCRdb's copy holds only in-frame clones and misses some; the assay was immunoSEQ multiplex PCR. The sample holds 53,000 or so clones; approximately 93% are singletons and the top ten take under 20%. The sequences come from CD4+ or CD8+ T cells sorted from blood, collected in a trial of the OX40 agonist ivuxolimab. These receptors were taken from an adult with an advanced solid tumor such as melanoma, head and neck, liver or kidney cancer.

This clone was observed a handful of times. The V call is TRBV7-7, the J call TRBJ2-7, with D tentatively TRBD1 (5 bases). The CDR3 runs 15 residues. CDR1 is SSHAT and CDR2 is FNYEAQ in the germline V gene (reference sequence). Trimming stripped 3 bases from V and 2 bases from J, with 14 bases between. In nucleotides, the CDR3 is TGTGCCAGCAGCTTTGGGCCAGGGAATACCTACGAGCAGTACTTC. Amino acid sequence: CASSFGPGNTYEQYF.

This clone showed up just once. The junction departs from the called germline gene at one end, perhaps through a read error. The gene calls are TRBV7-7 and TRBJ2-2; maybe TRBD2 (7 bases). Germline assignment: CDR1 SSHAT and CDR2 FNYEAQ (reference sequence). CDR3 size: 17 residues. CDR3 in DNA: TGTGCTAGCAGCTTAGCGGACAGCGGGGCGAACACCGGGGAGCTGTTTTTT. Its protein is CASSLADSGANTGELFF.

The J gene is TRBJ2-7, the V gene TRBV28, with unresolved D. This CDR3 region has 17 residues. Germline assignment: CDR1 MDHEN and CDR2 SYDVKM. The germline V and J ends were trimmed by 6 bases and 0 bases, with 21 bases remaining between them. CDR3 coding DNA: TGTGCCAGCAGACCCGTGATAAGGGTTCCAACCTCCTACGAGCAGTACTTC. Amino acid sequence: CASRPVIRVPTSYEQYF.

CDR3 region: CASTAVGTGGAEGYTF. CDR3 DNA sequence: TGTGCCAGCACTGCGGTGGGGACAGGGGGCGCGGAGGGCTACACCTTC. The chain combines TRBV6-6 with TRBJ1-2; 12 nucleotides match TRBD1. Germline CDR1 MNHNY, CDR2 SVGAGI (reference sequence). The CDR3 is 16 amino acids. Losses at the gene ends were 7 bases for V and 8 bases for J; bases not matched to a gene: 14.

The chain uses TRBV9 and TRBJ2-7; 7 bases match TRBD2. The CDR3 covers 15 residues. J gave up 4 bases and V 0 bases, and 7 bases lay outside the gene matches. Germline V CDR1 and CDR2: SGDLS, YYNGEE. Here the CDR3 DNA reads TGTGCCAGCAGCGTAGGGGCTAGCGGAGGTTACGAGCAGTACTTC. This codes for CASSVGASGGYEQYF.

The V call is TRBV5-6, the J call TRBJ1-1, with D possibly matching TRBD1 (6 bases). CDR3 length: 14 residues. The V end was cut by 7 bases, the J end by 4 bases, with 17 bases between. The germline CDR1 and CDR2 sequences are SGHDT and YYEEEE. CDR3 amino acids: CASFSWGGTTEAFF. In DNA, the CDR3 is TGTGCCAGCTTCTCATGGGGGGGCACCACTGAAGCTTTCTTT.

This rearrangement joins TRBV9 to TRBJ2-5; 8 bases are shared with TRBD1. The CDR3 is 15 residues long. Trimming removed 6 bases from V and 1 base from J; junction bases left unmatched: 8. Per germline, CDR1 SGDLS and CDR2 YYNGEE. The CDR3 reads CASTRGGQVQETQYF. The CDR3 DNA is TGTGCCAGCACCCGAGGGGGACAGGTCCAAGAGACCCAGTACTTC. Supplemented by reference TRBV9 and TRBJ2-5, the full variable domain reads DSGVTQTPKHLITATGQRVTLRCSPRSGDLSVYWYQQSLDQGLQFLIQYYNGEERAKGNILERFSAQQFPDLHSELNLSSLELGDSALYFCASTRGGQVQETQYFGPGTRLLVL.

The chain couples TRBV6-5 to TRBJ1-1, with unresolved D. The CDR3 is 11 residues long. CDR1 and CDR2 (germline): MNHEY, SVGAGI. Between the trimmed V and J ends, which lost 4 bases and 4 bases, there was a span of 4 bases. The CDR3 here is CASSSLTEAFF. The CDR3 coding sequence is TGTGCCAGCAGTTCTCTCACTGAAGCTTTCTTT.

This chain connects TRBV14 to TRBJ2-7; TRBD1 agrees at 10 bases. V was pared by 4 bases and J by 3 bases, with 6 bases of the junction left unmatched. The CDR3 sequence is 15 residues long. CDR1 SGHDN and CDR2 FVKESK come from the germline V gene. This chain's CDR3 is CASSRPGQGIYEQYF. CDR3 sequence (DNA): TGTGCCAGCAGCCGACCGGGACAGGGGATCTACGAGCAGTACTTC.

This chain uses TRBV13 with TRBJ2-1; 7 bases align to TRBD1. The CDR3 covers 15 residues. Germline lookup yields CDR1 PRHDT and CDR2 FYEKMQ (reference sequence). J was trimmed by 5 bases and V by 4 bases; bases with no gene match: 8. As DNA, the CDR3 is TGTGCCAGCAGCTCGCCCGGACAGGAGGACAATGAGCAGTTCTTC. It translates to CASSSPGQEDNEQFF.

The chain has TRBV7-2 and TRBJ2-3, with 10 positions matching TRBD2. CDR3 length: 16 residues. The trim removed 1 base at V and 4 bases at J, leaving 5 bases unmatched. The germline V gene encodes CDR1 SGHTA and CDR2 FQGNSA. The CDR3 loop is CASSLVPSGRPDTQYF. The CDR3 coding sequence is TGTGCCAGCAGCTTAGTACCTAGCGGGAGACCAGATACGCAGTATTTT. Full variable domain (rest looked up from reference TRBV7-2 and TRBJ2-3): GAGVSQSPSNKVTEKGKDVELRCDPISGHTALYWYRQSLGQGLEFLIYFQGNSAPDKSGLPSDRFSAERTGGSVSTLTIQRTQQEDSAVYLCASSLVPSGRPDTQYFGPGTRLTVL.

This sequence joins TRBV27 and TRBJ2-1; D unclear. The length of the CDR3 is 14 residues. Trimming took 5 bases from V and 0 from J, leaving 8 bases between them. The germline gives CDR1 MNHEY, CDR2 SMNVEV (reference sequence). The chain's CDR3 is CASSSQSSYNEQFF. CDR3 nucleotides: TGTGCCAGCAGTAGTCAAAGCTCCTACAATGAGCAGTTCTTC.

This clone was seen a handful of times. The chain couples TRBV29-1 to TRBJ1-1, with D uncertain. V lost 5 bases and J lost 4, with 5 bases in between. CDR1 SQVTM and CDR2 ANQGSEA come from the germline V gene. The CDR3 totals 10 residues. The CDR3 bases are TGCAGCGTTAAGATCACTGAAGCTTTCTTT. This encodes CSVKITEAFF.

This clone has a handful of counts. The rearrangement uses TRBV4-1 and TRBJ1-5; possible D gene TRBD1, 5 bases. The CDR3 extends over 17 amino acids. Germline CDR1 is MGHRA and CDR2 is YSYEKL. V lost 5 bases to trimming and J lost 0 bases, with 17 bases between them. This chain's CDR3 is CASSLRATADSNQPQHF. The CDR3, as DNA: TGCGCCAGCAGCTTAAGGGCGACAGCGGATAGCAATCAGCCCCAGCATTTT.

This clone appeared once. The chain couples TRBV6-6 to TRBJ2-5; a possible D gene is TRBD2 (7 bases). Germline lookup yields CDR1 MNHNY and CDR2 SVGAGI (reference sequence). V was clipped by 4 bases and J by 4 bases, with 13 bases between them. The CDR3 is 14 residues long. The CDR3 bases are TGTGCCAGCAGTTGGAGGGGGGAGGGAGAGACCCAGTACTTC. Translated, it gives CASSWRGEGETQYF.

This chain connects TRBV4-2 to TRBJ2-1, with D unresolved. The CDR3 extends over 17 amino acids. The V gene's germline CDR1 is LGHNA and CDR2 YNFKEQ. V dropped 1 base and J dropped 10 bases, with 23 bases sitting between them. The CDR3 loop reads CASSQATVAASSVEQFF. Written as DNA, the CDR3 is TGTGCCAGCAGCCAAGCAACGGTAGCAGCCTCTTCAGTAGAGCAGTTCTTC.

This chain joins TRBV29-1 and TRBJ2-7, with 7 bases aligning to TRBD2. The V and J ends lost 7 bases and 7 bases, in that order; junction bases with no gene match: 7. CDR3 length: 11 amino acids. Germline-derived CDR1 and CDR2 are SQVTM and ANQGSEA. DNA for the CDR3: TGCAGCGGGGGGGGGTCGGGTGAGCAGTACTTC. Translated, it gives CSGGGSGEQYF.

This clone was detected only once. Other DNA sequences from this sample encode an identical CDR3 as well. The chain couples TRBV19 to TRBJ2-7, with a tentative D call TRBD2 (5 bases). The CDR3 has 14 residues. Trimming pared 1 base from V and 4 bases from J, leaving 11 bases between. The germline CDR1 and CDR2 sequences are LNHDA and SQIVND (reference sequence). The CDR3 sequence is CASSIGLGEYEQYF. CDR3 sequence (DNA): TGTGCCAGTAGTATAGGCTTGGGAGAGTACGAGCAGTACTTC.

The chain joins TRBV4-3 to TRBJ2-7, with D possibly being TRBD1 or TRBD2 (5 bases each). The V gene lost 1 base and the J gene lost 3 bases, with 19 bases spanning the gap. The CDR3 extends over 17 amino acids. CDR1 LGHNA and CDR2 YSLEER come from the germline V gene. CDR3 nucleotide sequence: TGCGCCAGCAGCCAAGTGTTTGTCGGGCAGGGAGACTACGAGCAGTACTTC. This codes for CASSQVFVGQGDYEQYF.

The chain has TRBV7-3 and TRBJ2-3; D is ambiguous. The CDR3 loop spans 14 amino acids. The ends were cut back, 3 bases at V and 5 bases at J, with 12 bases in the middle. In germline, CDR1 is SGHTA, CDR2 FQGTGA. CDR3 DNA: TGTGCCAGCAGCTTGGCTGGGATAGGAGATACGCAGTATTTT. It yields the protein CASSLAGIGDTQYF.

This chain links TRBV19 with TRBJ2-7; D remains ambiguous. The V end lost 3 bases, the J end lost 3 bases, and 9 bases lay between the germline ends. The CDR3 runs to 13 residues. Germline-derived CDR1 and CDR2 are LNHDA and SQIVND (reference sequence). CDR3 sequence: CASSINLNYEQYF. The CDR3 DNA is TGTGCCAGTAGTATTAACCTTAACTACGAGCAGTACTTC. Looking up the rest from reference TRBV19 and TRBJ2-7 gives the full variable domain: DGGITQSPKYLFRKEGQNVTLSCEQNLNHDAMYWYRQDPGQGLRLIYYSQIVNDFQKGDIAEGYSVSREKKESFPLTVTSAQKNPTAFYLCASSINLNYEQYFGPGTRLTVT.

The V gene is TRBV7-9, the J gene TRBJ2-5; 8 bases match TRBD2. V shed 0 bases and J 4 bases; nucleotides not matched to a gene: 10. Per the germline V gene, CDR1 is SEHNR and CDR2 is FQNEAQ (reference sequence). The CDR3 length is 17 residues. The CDR3 DNA reads TGTGCCAGCAGCTTAGCGAGTTACGGGAGGGCCAGAGAGACCCAGTACTTC. This encodes CASSLASYGRARETQYF.

The chain recombines TRBV7-9 with TRBJ2-7, with D maybe TRBD2 (6 bases). With 0 bases removed from V and 0 bases from J, the gap between germline ends came to 6 bases. Germline values: CDR1 SEHNR, CDR2 FQNEAQ (reference sequence). The CDR3 covers 14 residues. In DNA, the CDR3 is TGTGCCAGCAGCTTAGCGGAGGGCTCCTACGAGCAGTACTTC. This translates into CASSLAEGSYEQYF.

The rearrangement links TRBV28 to TRBJ2-7; 8 bases match TRBD1. The J segment lost 4 bases and the V segment lost 4 bases, leaving 12 bases of the junction unmatched. CDR1 and CDR2 from the germline V gene are MDHEN and SYDVKM. There are 16 residues in the CDR3. The CDR3 DNA reads as TGTGCCAGCAGTTATTCAGGACAGGGAGTAGGGTACGAGCAGTACTTC. Translation gives CASSYSGQGVGYEQYF.

The chain combines TRBV7-8 with TRBJ2-3; TRBD2 aligns across 12 bases. Germline loops: CDR1 SGHVS, CDR2 FQNEAQ. This CDR3 contains 17 residues. J was trimmed by 5 bases and V by 5 bases; bases with no gene match: 11. The CDR3 is CASSKRRTSGKGDTQYF. The CDR3 DNA reads as TGTGCCAGCAGCAAAAGAAGGACTAGCGGGAAGGGAGATACGCAGTATTTT.